Listed below are T cell receptor beta chains from one sample, sequenced in a study of cytomegalovirus exposure and HLA in healthy donors. Profiled with immunoSEQ multiplex PCR; TCRdb holds only in-frame clones, not every one. The sample records 120,000 or so clones, about 9.4% being singletons. What was sequenced was PBMCs. These receptors originate from a woman between 35 and 50 years old in good health and CMV-seropositive. Each CDR3 is given with its conserved first and last residue. A D gene is named only where the DNA matches it firmly. Size values are once, few and many counts, or a class for expanded clones, and some rows have none.

CDR3nt: TGTGCCAGCAGGAACAGGGTTTCTAACTATGGCTACACCTTC
CDR3aa: CASRNRVSNYGYTF
d_gene: -
v_gene: TRBV6-6
abundance: few
j_gene: TRBJ1-2

CDR3nt: TGTGCCAGCAGCTTACCGCAGTACAATGAGCAGTTCTTC
CDR3aa: CASSLPQYNEQFF
d_gene: -
v_gene: TRBV13
abundance: -
j_gene: TRBJ2-1

CDR3nt: TGTGCCAGCAAACAGGGGATCACTGAAGCTTTCTTT
CDR3aa: CASKQGITEAFF
d_gene: TRBD1
v_gene: TRBV2
abundance: few
j_gene: TRBJ1-1

CDR3nt: TGTGCCAGTAGTCCCTGGGGGACTAGGGGATACAATGAGCAGTTCTTC
CDR3aa: CASSPWGTRGYNEQFF
d_gene: TRBD2
v_gene: TRBV19
abundance: -
j_gene: TRBJ2-1

CDR3nt: TGTGCCAGCAGTTACCGGGCCGGGACAGGGAAATTTCAGCAGTTCTTC
CDR3aa: CASSYRAGTGKFQQFF
d_gene: TRBD1
v_gene: TRBV6-5
abundance: -
j_gene: TRBJ2-1

CDR3nt: TGTGCCCGGGGGGGGGCAGGGCCTACTAGCACAGATACGCAGTATTTT
CDR3aa: CARGGAGPTSTDTQYF
d_gene: TRBD2
v_gene: TRBV30
abundance: -
j_gene: TRBJ2-3

CDR3nt: TGTGCCACCCATCCGGGGGGCGCGGCCTACAATGAGCAGTTCTTC
CDR3aa: CATHPGGAAYNEQFF
d_gene: -
v_gene: TRBV19
abundance: -
j_gene: TRBJ2-1

CDR3nt: TGCGCCAGCACGATGACTAGCGGGGCGGGGCAGTTCTTC
CDR3aa: CASTMTSGAGQFF
d_gene: TRBD2
v_gene: TRBV10-2
abundance: -
j_gene: TRBJ2-1

CDR3nt: TGTGCCAGCAGCTTACGGCGGGGAGGTTCTGGAAACACCATATATTTT
CDR3aa: CASSLRRGGSGNTIYF
d_gene: -
v_gene: TRBV7-6
abundance: -
j_gene: TRBJ1-3

CDR3nt: TGTGCCAGCAGCCAATATACTAGTTCTTACAATGAGCAGTTCTTC
CDR3aa: CASSQYTSSYNEQFF
d_gene: -
v_gene: TRBV16
abundance: -
j_gene: TRBJ2-1

CDR3nt: TGTGCCAAAAACCCGGGACAGGGAACCCTCCAGAACACTGAAGCTTTCTTT
CDR3aa: CAKNPGQGTLQNTEAFF
d_gene: TRBD1
v_gene: TRBV10-3
abundance: -
j_gene: TRBJ1-1

CDR3nt: TGTGCCAGTAGTGACCGGGACAGCCTCTCCTACGAGCAGTACTTC
CDR3aa: CASSDRDSLSYEQYF
d_gene: TRBD1
v_gene: TRBV19
abundance: few
j_gene: TRBJ2-7

CDR3nt: TGTGCCAGCAGTTTAGCCGGGACAGGGGGTTCCAATGAGCAGTTCTTC
CDR3aa: CASSLAGTGGSNEQFF
d_gene: TRBD1
v_gene: TRBV28
abundance: few
j_gene: TRBJ2-1

CDR3nt: TGTGCCAGCGGGCGCAGCTCCTACGAGCAGTACTTC
CDR3aa: CASGRSSYEQYF
d_gene: -
v_gene: TRBV2
abundance: -
j_gene: TRBJ2-7

CDR3nt: TGTGCCAGTAGTACGGGTCTCTACAATGAGCAGTTCTTC
CDR3aa: CASSTGLYNEQFF
d_gene: -
v_gene: TRBV19
abundance: few
j_gene: TRBJ2-1

CDR3nt: TGTGCCAGCTCACCGGACACATCCTACGAGCAGTACTTC
CDR3aa: CASSPDTSYEQYF
d_gene: -
v_gene: TRBV18
abundance: few
j_gene: TRBJ2-7

CDR3nt: TGTGCCAGCAGCGTAGGGGGGGGCATCGACAATCAGCCCCAGCATTTT
CDR3aa: CASSVGGGIDNQPQHF
d_gene: -
v_gene: TRBV9
abundance: -
j_gene: TRBJ1-5

CDR3nt: TGTGCCAGCAGCTCCCCGGGACAGGGAGGGAACTATGGCTACACCTTC
CDR3aa: CASSSPGQGGNYGYTF
d_gene: TRBD1
v_gene: TRBV7-9
abundance: -
j_gene: TRBJ1-2

CDR3nt: TGTGCCAGCAGCCGACAGGGTTCTAACTATGGCTACACCTTC
CDR3aa: CASSRQGSNYGYTF
d_gene: TRBD1
v_gene: TRBV28
abundance: few
j_gene: TRBJ1-2

CDR3nt: TGTGCCAGCAGCTTGGAGAGTTACGAGCAGTACTTC
CDR3aa: CASSLESYEQYF
d_gene: -
v_gene: TRBV5-4
abundance: -
j_gene: TRBJ2-7

CDR3nt: TGTGCCAGCAGCTTGAGCGGGGGGGCTTACAATGAGCAGTTCTTC
CDR3aa: CASSLSGGAYNEQFF
d_gene: TRBD2
v_gene: TRBV7-3
abundance: few
j_gene: TRBJ2-1

CDR3nt: TGTGCCAGCTCACCAAACACCTACGAGCAGTACTTC
CDR3aa: CASSPNTYEQYF
d_gene: -
v_gene: TRBV18
abundance: few
j_gene: TRBJ2-7

CDR3nt: TGCGCCAGCAGCCTCTCGTCGGGCACCGGGGAGCTGTTTTTT
CDR3aa: CASSLSSGTGELFF
d_gene: -
v_gene: TRBV5-1
abundance: -
j_gene: TRBJ2-2

CDR3nt: TGTGCCAGCAGTGAGGGGGGTTTTAGACGAAGAGAGACCCAGTACTTC
CDR3aa: CASSEGGFRRRETQYF
d_gene: -
v_gene: TRBV6-1
abundance: few
j_gene: TRBJ2-5

CDR3nt: TGTGCCAGCAACCCTAGGGCTAGCGGGGAGGAGCAGTACTTC
CDR3aa: CASNPRASGEEQYF
d_gene: TRBD2
v_gene: TRBV2
abundance: few
j_gene: TRBJ2-7

CDR3nt: TGTGCCAGTAGTCCCCAGCGGGCGAACACCATATATTTT
CDR3aa: CASSPQRANTIYF
d_gene: -
v_gene: TRBV19
abundance: -
j_gene: TRBJ1-3

CDR3nt: TGTGCCAGCAGCTCCCTCTCTGGAAACACCATATATTTT
CDR3aa: CASSSLSGNTIYF
d_gene: -
v_gene: TRBV6-6
abundance: many
j_gene: TRBJ1-3

CDR3nt: TGTGCCAGCAGCGTAGACAACCAAGAGACCCAGTACTTC
CDR3aa: CASSVDNQETQYF
d_gene: -
v_gene: TRBV9
abundance: -
j_gene: TRBJ2-5

CDR3nt: TGCGCCAGCAGCCCGACTTTTAACGAGCAGTACTTC
CDR3aa: CASSPTFNEQYF
d_gene: -
v_gene: TRBV5-1
abundance: -
j_gene: TRBJ2-7

CDR3nt: TGTGCCAGCAGCCACAGGACTAGCGGGAGGGTGAATGAGCAGTTCTTC
CDR3aa: CASSHRTSGRVNEQFF
d_gene: TRBD2
v_gene: TRBV14
abundance: few
j_gene: TRBJ2-1

CDR3nt: TGTGCCAGCAGTTTATGGGGCCAGGGAGGAAACACTGAAGCTTTCTTT
CDR3aa: CASSLWGQGGNTEAFF
d_gene: -
v_gene: TRBV28
abundance: -
j_gene: TRBJ1-1

CDR3nt: TGTGCCACCAGCAGATTTCCCCGGGACACCTCCTACGAGCAGTACTTC
CDR3aa: CATSRFPRDTSYEQYF
d_gene: -
v_gene: TRBV15
abundance: few
j_gene: TRBJ2-7

CDR3nt: TGCGCCAGCAGGAGGGACACAACGAACACCGGGGAGCTGTTTTTT
CDR3aa: CASRRDTTNTGELFF
d_gene: -
v_gene: TRBV5-1
abundance: few
j_gene: TRBJ2-2

CDR3nt: TGCGCCAGCAGTCTTCGGGACAGTTCTTTGGATGGCTACACCTTC
CDR3aa: CASSLRDSSLDGYTF
d_gene: TRBD1
v_gene: TRBV5-1
abundance: -
j_gene: TRBJ1-2

CDR3nt: TGTGCCAGCAGCTTAAATGCGGGGGGGATCTACGAGCAGTACTTC
CDR3aa: CASSLNAGGIYEQYF
d_gene: TRBD2
v_gene: TRBV7-6
abundance: few
j_gene: TRBJ2-7

CDR3nt: TGTGCCAGCGGACAGGGGCAAGAGACCCAGTACTTC
CDR3aa: CASGQGQETQYF
d_gene: TRBD1
v_gene: TRBV2
abundance: few
j_gene: TRBJ2-5

CDR3nt: TGTGCCTGGAGTGTGACAGGGATGGGTGAAAAACTGTTTTTT
CDR3aa: CAWSVTGMGEKLFF
d_gene: TRBD1
v_gene: TRBV30
abundance: -
j_gene: TRBJ1-4

CDR3nt: TGTGCCAGCACCCTGGACAGGGGGAACGGCAATCGGCCCCAGCATTTT
CDR3aa: CASTLDRGNGNRPQHF
d_gene: TRBD1
v_gene: TRBV28
abundance: -
j_gene: TRBJ1-5

CDR3nt: TGTGCCAGCAGCTTAGGGGTAGGGAGGGGGACTGAAGCTTTCTTT
CDR3aa: CASSLGVGRGTEAFF
d_gene: -
v_gene: TRBV11-2
abundance: once
j_gene: TRBJ1-1

CDR3nt: TGTGCCATCAGACCCGGGACAGGGGGCTTTGATGAGCAGTTCTTC
CDR3aa: CAIRPGTGGFDEQFF
d_gene: TRBD1
v_gene: TRBV10-3
abundance: -
j_gene: TRBJ2-1

CDR3nt: TGTGCCAGCAGTTACGGAACAGGGAAAAAAACTGAAGCTTTCTTT
CDR3aa: CASSYGTGKKTEAFF
d_gene: -
v_gene: TRBV27
abundance: -
j_gene: TRBJ1-1

CDR3nt: TGTGCCTGGAGTGCAGGGGATGGGGGGGTAAACCAAGAGACCCAGTACTTC
CDR3aa: CAWSAGDGGVNQETQYF
d_gene: -
v_gene: TRBV30
abundance: few
j_gene: TRBJ2-5

CDR3nt: TGTGCCAGTGCCCCGGGACAGATGTATGGCTACACCTTC
CDR3aa: CASAPGQMYGYTF
d_gene: TRBD1
v_gene: TRBV19
abundance: few
j_gene: TRBJ1-2

CDR3nt: TGTGCCAGCAGTGAAGAAGGAGCGGTCCTTAGCACAGATACGCAGTATTTT
CDR3aa: CASSEEGAVLSTDTQYF
d_gene: -
v_gene: TRBV25-1
abundance: few
j_gene: TRBJ2-3

CDR3nt: TGCGCCAGCAGCCCCTCGGGGGGGCCTCCCTCGTACGAGCAGTACTTC
CDR3aa: CASSPSGGPPSYEQYF
d_gene: TRBD2
v_gene: TRBV5-1
abundance: -
j_gene: TRBJ2-7

CDR3nt: TGTGCCAGTAAAGGCAGGCCCAGCAATCAGCCCCAGCATTTT
CDR3aa: CASKGRPSNQPQHF
d_gene: -
v_gene: TRBV19
abundance: -
j_gene: TRBJ1-5

CDR3nt: TGTGCCAGCCGAGTGTTGAACACTGAAGCTTTCTTT
CDR3aa: CASRVLNTEAFF
d_gene: -
v_gene: TRBV6-1
abundance: -
j_gene: TRBJ1-1

CDR3nt: TGTGCCAGCTCATCTCGGACAGACGAAAAACTGTTTTTT
CDR3aa: CASSSRTDEKLFF
d_gene: -
v_gene: TRBV18
abundance: few
j_gene: TRBJ1-4

CDR3nt: TGTGCCATCAGTCGGGACAGGGACACGATTCTATTC
CDR3aa: CAISRDRDTILF
d_gene: TRBD1
v_gene: TRBV10-3
abundance: -
j_gene: TRBJ1-2

CDR3nt: TGCAGCGTTTTTCCCCTTGAGCGTCTCAATGAGCAGTTCTTC
CDR3aa: CSVFPLERLNEQFF
d_gene: -
v_gene: TRBV29-1
abundance: few
j_gene: TRBJ2-1

CDR3nt: TGTGCCAGCAGTTTGCGAGGGATCTATGGCTACACCTTC
CDR3aa: CASSLRGIYGYTF
d_gene: -
v_gene: TRBV27
abundance: -
j_gene: TRBJ1-2

CDR3nt: TGTGCCAGCAGCTTAGTCACAGGCTCCTACGAGCAGTACTTC
CDR3aa: CASSLVTGSYEQYF
d_gene: -
v_gene: TRBV7-6
abundance: -
j_gene: TRBJ2-7

CDR3nt: TGTGCCTGTAGAGACAGGGGAGGCACTGAAGCTTTCTTT
CDR3aa: CACRDRGGTEAFF
d_gene: TRBD1
v_gene: TRBV30
abundance: -
j_gene: TRBJ1-1

CDR3nt: TGCGCCAGCTGGGGGGGGCGCGACACCGGGGAGCTGTTTTTT
CDR3aa: CASWGGRDTGELFF
d_gene: -
v_gene: TRBV5-1
abundance: -
j_gene: TRBJ2-2

CDR3nt: TGTGCCAGCAGTGACACCTCAGGGGGCAGTGGTGAAAAACTGTTTTTT
CDR3aa: CASSDTSGGSGEKLFF
d_gene: TRBD1
v_gene: TRBV6-1
abundance: -
j_gene: TRBJ1-4

CDR3nt: TGTGCCAGCAGTAGGGGCAGCGACAATGAGCAGTTCTTC
CDR3aa: CASSRGSDNEQFF
d_gene: -
v_gene: TRBV6-5
abundance: few
j_gene: TRBJ2-1

CDR3nt: TGTGCCAGCAGTTACGAAACAGGGAGGGGCTCCTATGGCTACACCTTC
CDR3aa: CASSYETGRGSYGYTF
d_gene: -
v_gene: TRBV6-6
abundance: few
j_gene: TRBJ1-2

CDR3nt: TGCGCCAGCAGCTGGAAGACAGGGGGCTACGAGCAGTACTTC
CDR3aa: CASSWKTGGYEQYF
d_gene: TRBD1
v_gene: TRBV5-1
abundance: many
j_gene: TRBJ2-7

CDR3nt: TGTGCCAGTAAGCAGGGGGCGACCCCTGAAGCTTTCTTT
CDR3aa: CASKQGATPEAFF
d_gene: TRBD1
v_gene: TRBV19
abundance: few
j_gene: TRBJ1-1

CDR3nt: TGTGCCAGCAGCTTAGGTGGCAGGCAGGGTAGCACCATATATTTT
CDR3aa: CASSLGGRQGSTIYF
d_gene: -
v_gene: TRBV13
abundance: -
j_gene: TRBJ1-3